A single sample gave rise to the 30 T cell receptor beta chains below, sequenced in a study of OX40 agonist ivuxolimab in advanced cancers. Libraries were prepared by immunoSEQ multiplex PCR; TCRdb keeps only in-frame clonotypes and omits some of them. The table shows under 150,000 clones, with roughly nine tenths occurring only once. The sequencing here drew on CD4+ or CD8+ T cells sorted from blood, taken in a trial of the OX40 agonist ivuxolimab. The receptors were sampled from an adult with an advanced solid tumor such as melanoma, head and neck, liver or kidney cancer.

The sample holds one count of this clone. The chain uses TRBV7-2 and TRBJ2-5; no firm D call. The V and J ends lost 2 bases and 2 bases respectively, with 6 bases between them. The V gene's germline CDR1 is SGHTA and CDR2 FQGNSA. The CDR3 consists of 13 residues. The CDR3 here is CASSLWEQETQYF. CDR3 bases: TGTGCCAGCAGCTTATGGGAACAAGAGACCCAGTACTTC.

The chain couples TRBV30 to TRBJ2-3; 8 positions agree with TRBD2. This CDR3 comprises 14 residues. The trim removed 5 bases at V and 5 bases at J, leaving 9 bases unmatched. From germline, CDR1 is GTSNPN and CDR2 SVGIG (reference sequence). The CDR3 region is CAWWLRGEGDTQYF. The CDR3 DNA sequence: TGTGCCTGGTGGTTGCGGGGGGAGGGAGATACGCAGTATTTT.

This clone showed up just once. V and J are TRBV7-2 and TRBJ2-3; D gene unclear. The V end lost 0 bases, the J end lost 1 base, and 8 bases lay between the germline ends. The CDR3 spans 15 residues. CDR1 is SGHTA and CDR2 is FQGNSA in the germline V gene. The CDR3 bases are TGTGCCAGCAGCTTAGCGCTACGGGGCACAGATACGCAGTATTTT. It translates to CASSLALRGTDTQYF.

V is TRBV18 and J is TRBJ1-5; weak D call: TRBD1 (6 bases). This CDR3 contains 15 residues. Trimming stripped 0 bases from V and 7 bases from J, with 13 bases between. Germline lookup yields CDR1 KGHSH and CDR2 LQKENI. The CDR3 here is CASSPPSQGGQPQHF. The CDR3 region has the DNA TGTGCCAGCTCACCACCGTCACAGGGTGGGCAGCCCCAGCATTTT.

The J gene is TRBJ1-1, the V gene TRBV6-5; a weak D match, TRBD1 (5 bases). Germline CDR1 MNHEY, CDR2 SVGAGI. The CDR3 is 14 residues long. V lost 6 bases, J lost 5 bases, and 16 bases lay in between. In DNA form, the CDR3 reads TGTGCCAGCAGCGGGACGGTCCTAGGGACTGAAGCTTTCTTT. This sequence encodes CASSGTVLGTEAFF.

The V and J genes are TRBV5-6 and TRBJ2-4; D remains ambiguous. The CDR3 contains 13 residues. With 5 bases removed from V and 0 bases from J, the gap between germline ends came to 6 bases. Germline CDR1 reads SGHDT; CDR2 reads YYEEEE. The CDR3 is CASSQIAKNIQYF. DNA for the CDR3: TGTGCCAGCAGTCAAATAGCCAAAAACATTCAGTACTTC.

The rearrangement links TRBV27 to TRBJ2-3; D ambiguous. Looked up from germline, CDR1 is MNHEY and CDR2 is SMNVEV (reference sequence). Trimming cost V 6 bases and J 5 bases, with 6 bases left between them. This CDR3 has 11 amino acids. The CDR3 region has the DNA TGTGCCAGCAGGAGATTAGATACGCAGTATTTT. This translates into CASRRLDTQYF.

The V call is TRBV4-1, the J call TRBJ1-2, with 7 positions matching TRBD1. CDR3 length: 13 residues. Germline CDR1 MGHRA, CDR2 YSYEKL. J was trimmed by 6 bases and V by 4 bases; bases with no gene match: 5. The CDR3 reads CASSRETGNGYTF. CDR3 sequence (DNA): TGCGCCAGCAGCCGCGAGACAGGGAATGGCTACACCTTC.

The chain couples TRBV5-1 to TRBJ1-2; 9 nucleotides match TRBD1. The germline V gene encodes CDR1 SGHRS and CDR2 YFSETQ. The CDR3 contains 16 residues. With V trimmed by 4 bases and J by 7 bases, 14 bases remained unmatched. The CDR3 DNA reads TGCGCCAGCAGCCCATTAGCCTCAGACAGGGGGGCTGGCTACACCTTC. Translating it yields CASSPLASDRGAGYTF.

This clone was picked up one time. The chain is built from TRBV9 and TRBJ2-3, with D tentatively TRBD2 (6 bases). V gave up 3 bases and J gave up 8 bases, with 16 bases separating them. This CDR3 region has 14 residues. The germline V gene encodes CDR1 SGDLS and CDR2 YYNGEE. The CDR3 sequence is CASSATGTPGTQYF. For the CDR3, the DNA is TGTGCCAGCAGCGCTACCGGGACTCCGGGTACGCAGTATTTT.

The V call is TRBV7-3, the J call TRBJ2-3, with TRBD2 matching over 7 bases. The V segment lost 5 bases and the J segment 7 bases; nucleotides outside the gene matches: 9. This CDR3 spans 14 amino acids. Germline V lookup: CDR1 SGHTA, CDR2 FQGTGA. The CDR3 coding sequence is TGTGCCAGCAGCCCTACAAGACTAGCTCATACGCAGTATTTT. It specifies CASSPTRLAHTQYF.

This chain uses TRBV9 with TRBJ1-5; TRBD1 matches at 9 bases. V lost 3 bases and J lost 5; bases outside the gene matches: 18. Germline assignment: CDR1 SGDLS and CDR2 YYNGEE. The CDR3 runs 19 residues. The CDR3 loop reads CASSAPYGTGSPQDQPQHF. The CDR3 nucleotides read TGTGCCAGCAGCGCCCCCTATGGGACAGGGAGTCCCCAGGATCAGCCCCAGCATTTT. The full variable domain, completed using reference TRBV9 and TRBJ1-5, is DSGVTQTPKHLITATGQRVTLRCSPRSGDLSVYWYQQSLDQGLQFLIQYYNGEERAKGNILERFSAQQFPDLHSELNLSSLELGDSALYFCASSAPYGTGSPQDQPQHFGDGTRLSIL.

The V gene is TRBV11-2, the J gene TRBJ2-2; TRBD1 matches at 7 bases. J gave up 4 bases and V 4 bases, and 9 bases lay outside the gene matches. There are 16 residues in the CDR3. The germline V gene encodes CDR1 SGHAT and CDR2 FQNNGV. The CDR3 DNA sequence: TGTGCCAGCAGCTCAAGACAGGGCCTGGGCACCGGGGAGCTGTTTTTT. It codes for CASSSRQGLGTGELFF.

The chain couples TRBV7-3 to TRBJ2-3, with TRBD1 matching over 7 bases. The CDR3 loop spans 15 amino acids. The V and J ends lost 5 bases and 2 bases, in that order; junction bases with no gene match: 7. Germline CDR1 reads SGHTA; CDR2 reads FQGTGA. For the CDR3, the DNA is TGTGCCAGCAGCACACAGGGGCCTCACACAGATACGCAGTATTTT. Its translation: CASSTQGPHTDTQYF.

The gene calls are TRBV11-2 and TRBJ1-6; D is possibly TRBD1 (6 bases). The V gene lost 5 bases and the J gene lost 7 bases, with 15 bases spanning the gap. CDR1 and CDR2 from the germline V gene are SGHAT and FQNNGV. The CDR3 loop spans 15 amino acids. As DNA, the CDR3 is TGTGCCAGCAGCACTGACAGGTCAGGCAATTCACCCCTCCACTTT. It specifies CASSTDRSGNSPLHF. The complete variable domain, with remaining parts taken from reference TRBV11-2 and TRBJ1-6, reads EAGVAQSPRYKIIEKRQSVAFWCNPISGHATLYWYQQILGQGPKLLIQFQNNGVVDDSQLPKDRFSAERLKGVDSTLKIQPAKLEDSAVYLCASSTDRSGNSPLHFGNGTRLTVT.

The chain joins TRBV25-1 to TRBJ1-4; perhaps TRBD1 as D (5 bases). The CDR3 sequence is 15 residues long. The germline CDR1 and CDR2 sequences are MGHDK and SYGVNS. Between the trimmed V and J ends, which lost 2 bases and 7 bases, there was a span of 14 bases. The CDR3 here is CASSEGARGSEKLFF. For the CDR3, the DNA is TGTGCCAGCAGTGAAGGGGCACGGGGGTCTGAAAAACTGTTTTTT.

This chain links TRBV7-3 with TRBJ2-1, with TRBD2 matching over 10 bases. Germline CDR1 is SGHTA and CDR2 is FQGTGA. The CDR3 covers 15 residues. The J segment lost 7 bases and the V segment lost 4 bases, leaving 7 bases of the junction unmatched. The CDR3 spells CASSSSGGAGNEQFF. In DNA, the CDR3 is TGTGCCAGCAGCTCCAGCGGGGGGGCCGGGAATGAGCAGTTCTTC.

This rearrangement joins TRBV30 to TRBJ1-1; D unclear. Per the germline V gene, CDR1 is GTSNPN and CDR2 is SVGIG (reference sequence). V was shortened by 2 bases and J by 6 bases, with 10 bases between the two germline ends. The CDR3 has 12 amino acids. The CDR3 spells CAWSKRMAEAFF. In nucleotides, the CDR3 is TGTGCCTGGAGTAAGCGGATGGCTGAAGCTTTCTTT.

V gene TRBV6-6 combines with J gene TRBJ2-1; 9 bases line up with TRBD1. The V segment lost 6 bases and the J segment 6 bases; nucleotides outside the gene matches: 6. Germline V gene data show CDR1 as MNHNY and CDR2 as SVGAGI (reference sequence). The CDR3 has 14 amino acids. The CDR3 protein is CASRSGTGLNEQFF. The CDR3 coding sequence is TGTGCCAGCAGATCCGGGACAGGGCTCAATGAGCAGTTCTTC.

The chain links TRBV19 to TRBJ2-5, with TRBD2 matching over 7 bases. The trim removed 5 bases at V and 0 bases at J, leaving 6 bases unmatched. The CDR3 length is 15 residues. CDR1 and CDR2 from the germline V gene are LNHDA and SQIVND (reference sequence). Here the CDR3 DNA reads TGTGCCAGTAGTTACCGGGACTACAACCAAGAGACCCAGTACTTC. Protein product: CASSYRDYNQETQYF.

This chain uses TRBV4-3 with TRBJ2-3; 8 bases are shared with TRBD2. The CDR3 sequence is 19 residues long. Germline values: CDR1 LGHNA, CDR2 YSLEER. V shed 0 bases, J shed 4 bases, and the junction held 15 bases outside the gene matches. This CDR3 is CASSQEGRRRGGGADTQYF. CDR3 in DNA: TGCGCCAGCAGCCAAGAAGGGAGGCGTCGGGGGGGCGGCGCAGATACGCAGTATTTT.

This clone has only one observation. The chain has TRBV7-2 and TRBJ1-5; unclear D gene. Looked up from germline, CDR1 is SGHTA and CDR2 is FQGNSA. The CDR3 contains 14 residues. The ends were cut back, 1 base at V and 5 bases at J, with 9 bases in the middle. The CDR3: CASSLGLNDQPQHF. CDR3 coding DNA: TGTGCCAGCAGCTTAGGACTTAATGATCAGCCCCAGCATTTT.

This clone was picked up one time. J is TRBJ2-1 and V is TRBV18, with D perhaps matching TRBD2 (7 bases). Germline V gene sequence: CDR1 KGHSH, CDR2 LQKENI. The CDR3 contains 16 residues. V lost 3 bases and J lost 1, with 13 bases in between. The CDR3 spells CASSPQRGASYNEQFF. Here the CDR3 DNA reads TGTGCCAGCTCACCTCAACGGGGGGCTTCCTACAATGAGCAGTTCTTC.

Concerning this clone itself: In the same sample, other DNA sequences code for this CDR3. As DNA, the CDR3 is TGTGCCAGCTCACCAGCGACGGGGGGGCAAGAGACCCAGTACTTC. Protein sequence: CASSPATGGQETQYF. The chain recombines TRBV18 with TRBJ2-5; 8 positions match TRBD2. The V gene's germline CDR1 is KGHSH and CDR2 LQKENI. Trimming at V came to 2 bases and at J to 2 bases, leaving 4 bases not matched to a gene. The CDR3 totals 15 residues.

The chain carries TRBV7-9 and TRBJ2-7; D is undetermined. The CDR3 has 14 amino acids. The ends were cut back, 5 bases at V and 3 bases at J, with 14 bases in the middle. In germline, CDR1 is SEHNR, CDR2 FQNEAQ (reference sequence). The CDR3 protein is CASSPDRALYEQYF. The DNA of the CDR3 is TGTGCCAGCAGCCCGGACCGCGCCCTCTACGAGCAGTACTTC.

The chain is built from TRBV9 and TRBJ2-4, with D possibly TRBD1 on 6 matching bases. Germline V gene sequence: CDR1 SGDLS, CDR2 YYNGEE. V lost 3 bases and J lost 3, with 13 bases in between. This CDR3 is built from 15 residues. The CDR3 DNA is TGTGCCAGCAGCGGGCAGGGGTACTACAAAAACATTCAGTACTTC. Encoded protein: CASSGQGYYKNIQYF.

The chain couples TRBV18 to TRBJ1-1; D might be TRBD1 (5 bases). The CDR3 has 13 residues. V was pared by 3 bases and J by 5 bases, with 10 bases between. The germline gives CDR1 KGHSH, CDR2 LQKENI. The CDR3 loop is CASSPSGRTEAFF. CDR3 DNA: TGTGCCAGCTCACCTTCGGGGCGGACTGAAGCTTTCTTT.

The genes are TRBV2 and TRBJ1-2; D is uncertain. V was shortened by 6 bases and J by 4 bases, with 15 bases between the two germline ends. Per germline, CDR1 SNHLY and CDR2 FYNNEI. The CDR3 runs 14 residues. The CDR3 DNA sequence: TGTGCCAGCAGGGAGCGTGGAATTGGCTATGGCTACACCTTC. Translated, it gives CASRERGIGYGYTF.

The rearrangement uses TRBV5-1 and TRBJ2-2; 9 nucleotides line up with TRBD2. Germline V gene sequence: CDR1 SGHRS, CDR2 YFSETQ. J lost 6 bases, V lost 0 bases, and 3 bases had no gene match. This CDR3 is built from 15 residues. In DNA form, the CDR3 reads TGCGCCAGCAGCTTGGCGGCGGGGGGGCCCGGGGAGCTGTTTTTT. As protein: CASSLAAGGPGELFF.

The CDR3 region has the DNA TGTGCCTGGAGGGAAACGGGGCGTACCATATATTTT. Translation gives CAWRETGRTIYF. V and J are TRBV30 and TRBJ1-3; D perhaps matches TRBD1 (5 bases). Between the trimmed V and J ends, which lost 3 bases and 10 bases, there was a span of 13 bases. The CDR3 loop spans 12 amino acids. Germline V CDR1 and CDR2: GTSNPN, SVGIG (reference sequence).